The source of this TCR beta chain is a study of blood T cell repertoires in COVID-19. Across the study: From the United States, Italy and Spain came samples of acute and convalescent COVID-19. T cells, B-cell-depleted T cells, or PBMCs provided the cDNA or gDNA that served as material.

Germline CDR1 is MGHRA and CDR2 is YSYEKL. Trimming removed 6 bases from V and 3 bases from J, with 18 bases in between. This CDR3 has 15 residues. Authors' processing steps: Amplification with reference gene primers provided the estimates of nucleated cell counts. The method was immunoSEQ multiplex PCR; TCRdb's version includes in-frame clones alone and lacks a portion of them. V and J calls and clone size are given by that table; D and trimming were obtained from the DNA. The table lists some 120,000 clones, about 85% of them singletons. This clone turned up a few times. Material for sequencing was peripheral blood. V and J are TRBV4-1 and TRBJ2-7, with D possibly matching TRBD2 (6 bases). The sequence was collected from a human donor in a cohort sampled during active COVID-19. The CDR3 loop is CASSRGGITLYEQYF. In DNA form, the CDR3 reads TGCGCCAGCAGTCGCGGAGGGATTACCCTCTACGAGCAGTACTTC.